Below are 17 T cell receptor beta chains sequenced from a single sample in a study of T cell responses to AZD1222 COVID-19 vaccine. Assay: immunoSEQ multiplex PCR; the TCRdb copy retains only in-frame clones and omits some. This table holds 130,000 or so clones, approximately 95% found once. Specimen: peripheral blood, collected on day 0 of MenACWY control vaccination. The receptors were gathered from an adult in good health.

The V and J genes are TRBV25-1 and TRBJ2-1; D uncertain. Per the germline V gene, CDR1 is MGHDK and CDR2 is SYGVNS. The length of the CDR3 is 13 residues. The V end lost 3 bases, the J end lost 14 bases, and 17 bases lay between the germline ends. CDR3 sequence: CASSELYRSIKFF. In DNA form, the CDR3 reads TGTGCCAGCAGTGAGTTGTACAGAAGCATCAAGTTCTTC.

The chain is built from TRBV3-1 (or the pseudogene TRBV3-2) and TRBJ2-7, with a possible D match to TRBD1 (6 bases). Looked up from germline, CDR1 is LGHDT and CDR2 is YNNKEL (reference sequence). The CDR3 extends over 15 amino acids. Trimming pared 4 bases from V and 0 bases from J, leaving 13 bases between. CDR3 coding DNA: TGTGCCAGCAGCCGGGTTGACAGGAGCTCCTACGAGCAGTACTTC. This gives the protein CASSRVDRSSYEQYF.

The chain recombines TRBV28 with TRBJ2-3; no definite D call. Between the trimmed V and J ends, which lost 5 bases and 0 bases, there was a span of 6 bases. CDR1 and CDR2 (germline): MDHEN, SYDVKM. The CDR3 extends over 13 amino acids. The CDR3: CASSNLSTDTQYF. CDR3 nucleotide sequence: TGTGCCAGCAGTAATCTAAGCACAGATACGCAGTATTTT. Variable domain in full (rest from reference TRBV28 and TRBJ2-3): DVKVTQSSRYLVKRTGEKVFLECVQDMDHENMFWYRQDPGLGLRLIYFSYDVKMKEKGDIPEGYSVSREKKERFSLILESASTNQTSMYLCASSNLSTDTQYFGPGTRLTVL.

The CDR3 sequence: CASSLRGFRGTDTQYF. The CDR3 DNA is TGTGCCAGTAGTCTGAGGGGGTTTCGTGGCACAGATACGCAGTATTTT. The chain couples TRBV19 to TRBJ2-3, with TRBD1 as a possible D gene (6 bases). The V gene lost 5 bases and the J gene lost 1 base, with 16 bases spanning the gap. The germline gives CDR1 LNHDA, CDR2 SQIVND (reference sequence). The CDR3 has 16 amino acids.

This chain uses TRBV19 with TRBJ2-3; weak D call: TRBD1 (6 bases). Germline loops: CDR1 LNHDA, CDR2 SQIVND (reference sequence). Trimming removed 1 base at V and 1 base at J, with 6 bases between. The CDR3 has 14 amino acids. CDR3 amino acids: CASSIGGRTDTQYF. The CDR3 nucleotides read TGTGCCAGTAGTATAGGGGGGCGCACAGATACGCAGTATTTT. The entire variable domain, with the rest obtained from reference TRBV19 and TRBJ2-3, is as follows: DGGITQSPKYLFRKEGQNVTLSCEQNLNHDAMYWYRQDPGQGLRLIYYSQIVNDFQKGDIAEGYSVSREKKESFPLTVTSAQKNPTAFYLCASSIGGRTDTQYFGPGTRLTVL.

V usage is TRBV2 and J usage is TRBJ1-5, with 7 bases identical to TRBD1. This CDR3 is built from 18 residues. Looked up from germline, CDR1 is SNHLY and CDR2 is FYNNEI. With 4 bases clipped from V and 0 bases from J, the junction kept 12 bases outside the gene matches. The CDR3 loop is CASSVAVRQGDSNQPQHF. The CDR3 bases are TGTGCCAGCAGTGTGGCGGTGCGGCAGGGGGATAGCAATCAGCCCCAGCATTTT.

The rearrangement uses TRBV5-6 and TRBJ1-2; D remains unclear. Germline CDR1 reads SGHDT; CDR2 reads YYEEEE. V lost 2 bases and J 3 bases, leaving 14 bases between the germline ends. The CDR3 has 15 amino acids. CDR3 nucleotides: TGTGCCAGCAGCTTTCGACCCCCGAGGGACTATGGCTACACCTTC. Protein: CASSFRPPRDYGYTF.

The chain recombines TRBV7-2 with TRBJ1-6, with 9 positions matching TRBD1. This CDR3 contains 15 residues. The V and J ends lost 5 bases and 8 bases, in that order; junction bases with no gene match: 7. The germline V gene has CDR1 SGHTA and CDR2 FQGNSA. CDR3 in DNA: TGTGCCAGCAGCCAGGGGGGACAGGGTTATTCACCCCTCCACTTT. Protein: CASSQGGQGYSPLHF. The complete variable domain, with remaining parts taken from reference TRBV7-2 and TRBJ1-6, reads GAGVSQSPSNKVTEKGKDVELRCDPISGHTALYWYRQSLGQGLEFLIYFQGNSAPDKSGLPSDRFSAERTGGSVSTLTIQRTQQEDSAVYLCASSQGGQGYSPLHFGNGTRLTVT.

The chain has TRBV27 and TRBJ1-5, with D uncertain. From germline, CDR1 is MNHEY and CDR2 SMNVEV (reference sequence). V shed 0 bases and J shed 3 bases, with 9 bases lying between them. The CDR3 consists of 15 residues. The CDR3 spells CASSLSLIPNQPQHF. CDR3 sequence (DNA): TGTGCCAGCAGTTTATCGCTTATCCCCAATCAGCCCCAGCATTTT.

This chain joins TRBV29-1 and TRBJ2-5; D ambiguous. V was cut by 7 bases and J by 0 bases, with 12 bases left in between. The CDR3 spans 13 residues. The V gene's germline CDR1 is SQVTM and CDR2 ANQGSEA. The CDR3 coding sequence is TGCAGCGCCCCCATGGGCAACCAAGAGACCCAGTACTTC. It translates to CSAPMGNQETQYF.

The genes are TRBV9 and TRBJ2-2; no clear D. This CDR3 has 12 amino acids. From germline, CDR1 is SGDLS and CDR2 YYNGEE. V was clipped by 2 bases and J by 3 bases, with 2 bases between them. CDR3: CASSVDTGELFF. DNA for the CDR3: TGTGCCAGCAGCGTGGACACCGGGGAGCTGTTTTTT.

The chain uses TRBV6-4 and TRBJ2-1; maybe TRBD2 (5 bases). The CDR3 sequence is 15 residues long. From germline, CDR1 is MRHNA and CDR2 SNTAGT. V was cut by 5 bases and J by 5 bases, with 16 bases left in between. The CDR3 here is CASSQDRGNHNEQFF. CDR3 coding DNA: TGTGCCAGCAGTCAGGACCGGGGTAATCACAATGAGCAGTTCTTC.

The genes are TRBV5-4 and TRBJ1-1, with D uncertain. The CDR3 covers 14 residues. Trimming removed 4 bases at V and 4 bases at J, with 14 bases between. Germline assignment: CDR1 SGHNT and CDR2 YYREEE (reference sequence). The CDR3 is CASSPRGISTEAFF. In DNA form, the CDR3 reads TGTGCCAGCAGCCCGCGCGGCATTAGCACTGAAGCTTTCTTT.

The rearrangement uses TRBV2 and TRBJ2-1; the D call may be TRBD1 or TRBD2 (5 bases each). V lost 5 bases to trimming and J lost 9 bases, with 17 bases between them. From germline, CDR1 is SNHLY and CDR2 FYNNEI. The CDR3 is 14 amino acids. The CDR3 nucleotides are TGTGCCAGCAGTCGAGAAGAGGGGCAGGTTGAGCAGTTCTTC. It codes for CASSREEGQVEQFF.

The rearrangement links TRBV12-3 or TRBV12-4 to TRBJ1-2; a weak D match, TRBD1 (5 bases). The V gene lost 3 bases and the J gene lost 7 bases, with 12 bases spanning the gap. This CDR3 has 13 amino acids. CDR3 in DNA: TGTGCCAGCAGTTTCCAGGGATCGACTGGCTACACCTTC. It codes for CASSFQGSTGYTF.

The rearrangement joins TRBV4-1 to TRBJ1-6; D is unresolved. The CDR3 sequence is 20 residues long. V gave up 0 bases and J gave up 4 bases, with 22 bases separating them. Germline CDR1 is MGHRA and CDR2 is YSYEKL. The CDR3 DNA is TGCGCCAGCAGCCAAGATATCGGTGGGCGGCCCGAAGATTATAATTCACCCCTCCACTTT. Its protein is CASSQDIGGRPEDYNSPLHF.

This chain uses TRBV12-3 or TRBV12-4 with TRBJ1-1; perhaps TRBD1 as D (5 bases). The CDR3 spans 13 residues. V lost 7 bases and J 3 bases, leaving 12 bases between the germline ends. The CDR3 sequence is CASTPVGDTEAFF. CDR3 DNA: TGTGCCAGCACCCCCGTGGGGGACACTGAAGCTTTCTTT.